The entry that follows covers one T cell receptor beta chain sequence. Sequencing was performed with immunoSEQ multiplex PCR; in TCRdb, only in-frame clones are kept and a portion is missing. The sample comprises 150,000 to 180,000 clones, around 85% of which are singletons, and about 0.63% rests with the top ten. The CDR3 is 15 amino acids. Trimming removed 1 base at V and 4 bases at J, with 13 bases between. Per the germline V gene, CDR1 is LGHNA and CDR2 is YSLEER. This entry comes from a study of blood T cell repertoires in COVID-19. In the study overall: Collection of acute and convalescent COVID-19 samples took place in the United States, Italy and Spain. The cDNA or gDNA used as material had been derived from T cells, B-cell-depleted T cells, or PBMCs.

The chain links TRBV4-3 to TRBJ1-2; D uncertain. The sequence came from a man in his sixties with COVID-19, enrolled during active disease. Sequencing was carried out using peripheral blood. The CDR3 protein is CASSQGRDPSYGYTF. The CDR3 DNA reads TGCGCCAGCAGCCAAGGGAGGGATCCTTCCTATGGCTACACCTTC.